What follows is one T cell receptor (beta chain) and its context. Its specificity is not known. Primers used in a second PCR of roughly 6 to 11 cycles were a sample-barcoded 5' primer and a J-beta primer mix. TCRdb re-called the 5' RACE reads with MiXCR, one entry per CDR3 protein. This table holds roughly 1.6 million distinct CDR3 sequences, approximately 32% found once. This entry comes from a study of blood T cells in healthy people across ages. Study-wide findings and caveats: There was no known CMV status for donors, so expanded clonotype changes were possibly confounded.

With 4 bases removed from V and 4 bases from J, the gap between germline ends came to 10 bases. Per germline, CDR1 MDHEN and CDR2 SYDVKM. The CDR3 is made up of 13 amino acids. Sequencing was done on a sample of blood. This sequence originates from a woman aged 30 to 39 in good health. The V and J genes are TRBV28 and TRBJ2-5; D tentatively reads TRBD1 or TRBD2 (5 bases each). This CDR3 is CASSSPGRETQYF. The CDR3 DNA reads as TGTGCCAGCAGTTCCCCAGGGAGAGAGACCCAGTACTTC.